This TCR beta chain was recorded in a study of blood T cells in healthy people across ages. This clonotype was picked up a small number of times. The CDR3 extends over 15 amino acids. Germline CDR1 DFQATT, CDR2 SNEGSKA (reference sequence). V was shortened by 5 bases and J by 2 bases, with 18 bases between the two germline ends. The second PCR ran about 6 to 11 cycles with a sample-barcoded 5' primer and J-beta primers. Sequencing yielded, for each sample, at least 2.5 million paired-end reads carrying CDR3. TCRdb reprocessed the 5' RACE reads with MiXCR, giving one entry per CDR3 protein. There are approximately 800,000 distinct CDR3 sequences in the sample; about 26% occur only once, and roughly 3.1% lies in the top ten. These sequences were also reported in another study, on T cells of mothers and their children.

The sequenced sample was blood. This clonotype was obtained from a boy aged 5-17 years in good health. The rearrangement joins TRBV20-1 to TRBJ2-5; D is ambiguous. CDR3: CSAASGPDYQETQYF. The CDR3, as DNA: TGCAGTGCTGCTTCCGGCCCAGATTATCAAGAGACCCAGTACTTC.